These T cell receptor beta chains were read from a single sample in a study of blood T cell repertoires in COVID-19. Repertoires were generated with immunoSEQ multiplex PCR, while TCRdb's copy carries only in-frame clones and drops some. The sample lists under 200,000 clones, 70% to 90% occurring once. Material: peripheral blood. The receptors derive from a woman of 80 years or more with acute or convalescent COVID-19. Each CDR3 is given with its conserved first and last residue. The D gene is left open where the match is weak. The listing skips clone size in some rows; elsewhere it reads once, few, many or a size class.

CDR3 length	V gene	clone size	D gene	J gene	CDR3 protein	CDR3 DNA
15	TRBV7-8	NA	TRBD1	TRBJ1-4	CASRDLGQGREKLFF	TGTGCCAGCAGGGACCTGGGACAGGGACGGGAAAAACTGTTTTTT
16	TRBV27	NA	NA	TRBJ1-6	CASSYTSGSYNSPLHF	TGTGCCAGCAGTTACACGTCTGGCTCCTATAATTCACCCCTCCACTTT
18	TRBV4-1	NA	TRBD2	TRBJ2-2	CASSQVSNKREVPGELFF	TGCGCCAGCAGCCAAGTAAGTAACAAGCGGGAGGTCCCCGGGGAGCTGTTTTTT
11	TRBV28	NA	NA	TRBJ1-1	CASSINTEAFF	TGTGCCAGCAGCATTAACACTGAAGCTTTCTTT
16	TRBV19	NA	NA	TRBJ1-1	CASSIVGAAGETEAFF	TGTGCCAGTAGTATAGTGGGGGCCGCAGGGGAAACTGAAGCTTTCTTT
16	TRBV9	NA	TRBD2	TRBJ2-1	CASTIDSGRGFNEQFF	TGTGCCAGCACTATTGATAGCGGGAGGGGGTTCAATGAGCAGTTCTTC
15	TRBV6-6	NA	NA	TRBJ2-6	CASSLTGSGANVLTF	TGTGCCAGCAGCTTGACGGGCTCTGGGGCCAACGTCCTGACTTTC
13	TRBV6-5	NA	NA	TRBJ2-5	CVSYGQYQETQYF	TGTGTCAGCTACGGACAGTACCAAGAGACCCAGTACTTC
14	TRBV4-3	NA	TRBD1	TRBJ1-2	CASSRRQGYYGYTF	TGCGCCAGCAGCCGGAGACAGGGGTACTATGGCTACACCTTC
14	TRBV5-4	few	NA	TRBJ1-2	CASSLAGGQKGYTF	TGTGCCAGCAGCTTGGCCGGGGGGCAGAAAGGCTACACCTTC
18	TRBV29-1	NA	TRBD2	TRBJ2-5	CSVVGTSGKMLEWETQYF	TGCAGCGTTGTGGGGACTAGCGGGAAGATGCTGGAGTGGGAGACCCAGTACTTC
15	TRBV27	once	NA	TRBJ1-1	CASSSFGHQNTEAFF	TGTGCCAGCAGTTCCTTTGGACATCAGAACACTGAAGCTTTCTTT
15	TRBV4-1	NA	TRBD2	TRBJ2-3	CASSLAGSSTDTQYF	TGCGCCAGCAGCCTAGCGGGGTCTAGCACAGATACGCAGTATTTT
13	TRBV7-2	NA	NA	TRBJ1-2	CASSLLQGVGYTF	TGTGCCAGCAGCCTATTACAGGGAGTTGGCTACACCTTC
14	TRBV19	few	NA	TRBJ2-3	CASGVRGYGDTQYF	TGTGCCAGTGGTGTTCGGGGATATGGAGATACGCAGTATTTT
13	TRBV29-1	NA	NA	TRBJ1-5	CSVGGGGNQPQHF	TGCAGCGTTGGTGGGGGGGGCAATCAGCCCCAGCATTTT
14	TRBV7-8	NA	NA	TRBJ2-7	CASSLGRSSYEQYF	TGTGCCAGCAGCTTAGGTCGGAGCTCCTACGAGCAGTACTTC
14	TRBV30	NA	TRBD1	TRBJ1-2	CAWNRQGVNYGYTF	TGTGCCTGGAATAGACAGGGGGTTAACTATGGCTACACCTTC
14	TRBV15	NA	TRBD1	TRBJ1-1	CATRRDREVGEAFF	TGTGCCACCAGACGGGACAGGGAAGTGGGTGAAGCTTTCTTT
15	TRBV6-5	NA	NA	TRBJ1-2	CASTPAIAYAVGYTF	TGTGCCAGCACCCCGGCGATCGCCTACGCGGTCGGCTACACCTTC
13	TRBV9	NA	NA	TRBJ1-3	CASSRDTGNTIYF	TGTGCCAGCAGCCGGGACACAGGAAACACCATATATTTT
15	TRBV18	NA	NA	TRBJ1-2	CASSLAAEYNYGYTF	TGTGCCAGCTCTCTCGCGGCAGAGTATAACTATGGCTACACCTTC
15	TRBV6-5	NA	NA	TRBJ1-2	CASSSGQGGRRGYTF	TGTGCCAGCAGTTCCGGCCAAGGAGGGAGAAGGGGCTACACCTTC
15	TRBV28	NA	NA	TRBJ1-6	CASGLPGTRRSPLHF	TGTGCCAGCGGCCTTCCCGGGACTCGTCGGTCACCCCTCCACTTT
14	TRBV2	NA	NA	TRBJ1-2	CARSERRGWDGYTF	TGTGCCAGAAGTGAAAGACGGGGTTGGGATGGCTACACCTTC
14	TRBV7-2	NA	NA	TRBJ2-7	CASSPNRGPYEQYF	TGTGCCAGCAGCCCTAATCGGGGTCCCTACGAGCAGTACTTC
15	TRBV5-1	NA	TRBD2	TRBJ2-3	CASTGTSVITDTQYF	TGCGCCAGCACCGGGACTAGCGTAATCACAGATACGCAGTATTTT
16	TRBV18	NA	NA	TRBJ2-3	CASSPFVAQTGDTQYF	TGTGCCAGCTCACCATTTGTGGCCCAAACGGGAGATACGCAGTATTTT
15	TRBV25-1	few	NA	TRBJ1-5	CASTPAGAGNQPQHF	TGTGCCAGCACTCCCGCGGGGGCGGGCAATCAGCCCCAGCATTTT
13	TRBV12-3/TRBV12-4	NA	NA	TRBJ2-7	CASSIDSNYEQYF	TGTGCCAGCAGTATAGACAGCAACTACGAGCAGTACTTC
15	TRBV18	NA	TRBD1	TRBJ2-3	CASSPPTGMIDTQYF	TGTGCCAGCTCACCACCGACAGGGATGATAGATACGCAGTATTTT
15	TRBV6-5	NA	NA	TRBJ1-2	CASSSPAGGNYGYTF	TGTGCCAGCAGTTCCCCTGCGGGAGGTAACTATGGCTACACCTTC
14	TRBV7-9	NA	TRBD1	TRBJ1-2	CASSLGTGGAGHTF	TGTGCCAGCAGCTTGGGGACAGGGGGCGCGGGGCACACCTTC
13	TRBV5-1	NA	NA	TRBJ2-3	CASSFDSPDTQYF	TGCGCCAGCAGCTTCGACAGTCCAGATACGCAGTATTTT
16	TRBV4-2	once	TRBD2	TRBJ2-1	CASSQGLAGTYNEQFF	TGTGCCAGCAGCCAAGGGCTAGCGGGGACCTACAATGAGCAGTTCTTC
12	TRBV7-9	NA	NA	TRBJ1-1	CASSPISTEAFF	TGTGCCAGCAGCCCGATTAGCACTGAAGCTTTCTTT
11	TRBV10-3	NA	NA	TRBJ1-5	CAAGSNQPQHF	TGTGCCGCCGGGAGCAATCAGCCCCAGCATTTT
16	TRBV6-4	NA	TRBD2	TRBJ2-3	CASSSGTSGMGDTQYF	TGTGCCAGCAGCTCCGGGACTAGCGGGATGGGTGATACGCAGTATTTT
13	TRBV6-2/TRBV6-3	once	TRBD1	TRBJ1-4	CASSQDRAEKLFF	TGTGCCAGCAGTCAGGACAGGGCGGAAAAACTGTTTTTT
14	TRBV29-1	NA	TRBD1	TRBJ2-1	CSVEGQGAYNEQFF	TGCAGCGTTGAGGGGCAGGGGGCATACAATGAGCAGTTCTTC
20	TRBV5-5	NA	NA	TRBJ2-1	CASSSRVYSQGGSSYNEQFF	TGTGCCAGCAGCTCCAGAGTCTACAGTCAGGGGGGAAGCTCCTACAATGAGCAGTTCTTC
17	TRBV12-5	NA	TRBD2	TRBJ2-7	CASGLVRLAGGVYEQYF	TGTGCTAGTGGTTTGGTCCGGTTAGCGGGAGGAGTCTACGAGCAGTACTTC
13	TRBV12-3/TRBV12-4	once	NA	TRBJ1-5	CASSLLGGQPQHF	TGTGCCAGCAGTTTACTAGGGGGTCAGCCCCAGCATTTT
11	TRBV5-8	NA	NA	TRBJ1-5	CASNKRGSQHF	TGTGCCAGCAATAAACGAGGGTCCCAGCATTTT
14	TRBV19	NA	TRBD1	TRBJ2-4	CASSIQGAGNIQYF	TGTGCCAGTAGTATCCAGGGGGCAGGAAACATTCAGTACTTC
15	TRBV28	NA	NA	TRBJ1-2	CASSLSGAPAGGYTF	TGTGCCAGCAGTTTATCAGGGGCCCCCGCCGGGGGCTACACCTTC
13	TRBV15	NA	NA	TRBJ2-7	CATHPAGAYEQYF	TGTGCCACCCACCCCGCGGGTGCCTACGAGCAGTACTTC
15	TRBV6-5	NA	TRBD2	TRBJ2-1	CASSISGSSYNEQFF	TGTGCCAGCAGCATCAGCGGGAGCTCCTACAATGAGCAGTTCTTC
16	TRBV11-2	NA	NA	TRBJ2-3	CASSFIIAGVTDTQYF	TGTGCCAGCAGCTTTATAATTGCGGGCGTCACAGATACGCAGTATTTT
16	TRBV3-1/TRBV3-2	NA	NA	TRBJ1-2	CASSHHGQGIDYGYTF	TGTGCCAGCAGCCACCACGGCCAGGGCATCGACTATGGCTACACCTTC
17	TRBV5-1	NA	TRBD1	TRBJ1-4	CASSLEPPRDRGEKLFF	TGCGCCAGCAGCTTGGAACCCCCCCGGGACAGAGGTGAAAAACTGTTTTTT
12	TRBV12-3/TRBV12-4	once	NA	TRBJ1-1	CASSSGHTEAFF	TGTGCCAGCAGTTCAGGGCACACTGAAGCTTTCTTT
15	TRBV15	NA	NA	TRBJ1-1	CATSGNGGLYAEAFF	TGTGCCACCAGCGGAAACGGGGGGTTGTACGCTGAAGCTTTCTTT